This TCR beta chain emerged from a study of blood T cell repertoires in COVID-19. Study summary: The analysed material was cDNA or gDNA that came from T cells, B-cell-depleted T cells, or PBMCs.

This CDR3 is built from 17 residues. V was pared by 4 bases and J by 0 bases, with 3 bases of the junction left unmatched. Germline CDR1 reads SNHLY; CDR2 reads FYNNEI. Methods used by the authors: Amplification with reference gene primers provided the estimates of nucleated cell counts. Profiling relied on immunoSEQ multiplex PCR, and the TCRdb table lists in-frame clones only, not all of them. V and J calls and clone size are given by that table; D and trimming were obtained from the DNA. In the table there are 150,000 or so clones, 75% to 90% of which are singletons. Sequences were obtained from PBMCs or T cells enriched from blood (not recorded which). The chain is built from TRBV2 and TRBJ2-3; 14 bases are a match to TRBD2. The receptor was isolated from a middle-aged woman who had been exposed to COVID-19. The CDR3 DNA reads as TGTGCCAGCAGTGGGGGACTAGCGGGGGCTAGCACAGATACGCAGTATTTT. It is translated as CASSGGLAGASTDTQYF.